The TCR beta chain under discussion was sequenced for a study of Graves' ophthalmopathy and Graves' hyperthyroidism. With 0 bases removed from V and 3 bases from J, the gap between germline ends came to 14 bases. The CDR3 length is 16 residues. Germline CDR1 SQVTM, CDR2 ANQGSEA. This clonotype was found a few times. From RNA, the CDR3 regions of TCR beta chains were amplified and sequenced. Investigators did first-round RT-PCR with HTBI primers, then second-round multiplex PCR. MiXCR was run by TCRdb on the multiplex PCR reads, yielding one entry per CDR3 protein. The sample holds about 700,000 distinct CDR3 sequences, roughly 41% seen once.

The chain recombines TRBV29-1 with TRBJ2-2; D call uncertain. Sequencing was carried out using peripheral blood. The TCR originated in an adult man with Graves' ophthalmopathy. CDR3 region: CSVEDRGRGYTGELFF. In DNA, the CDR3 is TGCAGCGTTGAAGATCGTGGTAGAGGTTACACCGGGGAGCTGTTTTTT.